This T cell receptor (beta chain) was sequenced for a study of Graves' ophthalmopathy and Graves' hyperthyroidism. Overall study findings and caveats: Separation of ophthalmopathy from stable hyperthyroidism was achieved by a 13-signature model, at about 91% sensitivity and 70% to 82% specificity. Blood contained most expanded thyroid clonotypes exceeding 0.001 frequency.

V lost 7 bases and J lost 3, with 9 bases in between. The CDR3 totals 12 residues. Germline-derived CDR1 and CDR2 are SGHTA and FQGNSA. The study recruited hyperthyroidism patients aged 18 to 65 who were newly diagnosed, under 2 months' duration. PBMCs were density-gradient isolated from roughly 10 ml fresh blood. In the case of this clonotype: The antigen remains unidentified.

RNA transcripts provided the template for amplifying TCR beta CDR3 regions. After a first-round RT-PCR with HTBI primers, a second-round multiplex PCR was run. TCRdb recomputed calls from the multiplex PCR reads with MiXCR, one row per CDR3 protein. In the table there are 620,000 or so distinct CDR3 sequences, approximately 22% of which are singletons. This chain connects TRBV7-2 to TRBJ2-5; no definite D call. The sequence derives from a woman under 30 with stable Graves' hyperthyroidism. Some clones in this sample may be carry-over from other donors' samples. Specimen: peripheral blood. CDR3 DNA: TGTGCCAGCATCTACCGGGAAGAGACCCAGTACTTC. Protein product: CASIYREETQYF.